The 30 T cell receptor beta chains given below trace back to one sample, sequenced in a study of T cell responses to AZD1222 COVID-19 vaccine. Data came from immunoSEQ multiplex PCR; TCRdb stores just in-frame clones and leaves some out. The sample consists of tens of thousands of clones, around 87% of them appearing once. Sequences were derived from peripheral blood, sampled on day 0 of AZD1222 vaccination. The receptors shown here come from an adult in good health.

V usage is TRBV6-5 and J usage is TRBJ2-7, with 10 bases lining up with TRBD1. The CDR3 has 14 residues. Germline V gene data show CDR1 as MNHEY and CDR2 as SVGAGI. V lost 2 bases to trimming and J lost 4 bases; unmatched junction nucleotides: 2. Here the CDR3 reads CASSYGTGVYEQYF. CDR3 coding DNA: TGTGCCAGCAGTTACGGGACAGGGGTGTACGAGCAGTACTTC.

The chain is built from TRBV5-4 and TRBJ2-3; 11 positions match TRBD2. CDR3 length: 14 amino acids. V was clipped by 2 bases and J by 6 bases; unmatched bases: 2. Germline V gene data show CDR1 as SGHNT and CDR2 as YYREEE (reference sequence). The CDR3 protein is CASSFASGRDTQYF. The DNA of the CDR3 is TGTGCCAGCAGCTTCGCTAGCGGGAGGGATACGCAGTATTTT. Complete variable domain (other parts from reference TRBV5-4 and TRBJ2-3): ETGVTQSPTHLIKTRGQQVTLRCSSQSGHNTVSWYQQALGQGPQFIFQYYREEENGRGNFPPRFSGLQFPNYSSELNVNALELDDSALYLCASSFASGRDTQYFGPGTRLTVL.

V gene TRBV6-5 combines with J gene TRBJ1-2, with 8 positions matching TRBD1. The CDR3 runs to 15 residues. CDR1 MNHEY and CDR2 SVGAGI come from the germline V gene. Unmatched junction bases numbered 3, after V lost 0 bases and J lost 3 bases. CDR3 coding DNA: TGTGCCAGCAGTTACTCTCCAGGGGGCGACTATGGCTACACCTTC. This sequence encodes CASSYSPGGDYGYTF.

The chain recombines TRBV29-1 with TRBJ2-2; D gene ambiguous. Trimming took 7 bases from V and 7 from J, leaving 16 bases between them. This CDR3 region has 13 residues. Germline V gene lookup returns CDR1 SQVTM and CDR2 ANQGSEA. The chain's CDR3 is CSAQDRFNGELFF. The CDR3 DNA reads TGCAGCGCCCAGGACCGCTTCAACGGGGAGCTGTTTTTT.

This chain uses TRBV5-1 with TRBJ2-7, with 8 bases aligning to TRBD1. The CDR3 sequence is 15 residues long. Germline-derived CDR1 and CDR2 are SGHRS and YFSETQ. The J segment lost 5 bases and the V segment lost 0 bases, leaving 7 bases of the junction unmatched. The CDR3 region has the DNA TGCGCCAGCAGCTTGGTAGTCGGACAGGGTGACGAGCAGTACTTC. Translating gives CASSLVVGQGDEQYF.

CDR3 in amino acids: CASSLKGTRFTGELFF. CDR3 coding DNA: TGTGCCAGCAGCTTAAAAGGGACTAGATTCACCGGGGAGCTGTTTTTT. J is TRBJ2-2 and V is TRBV7-3; 8 nucleotides match TRBD2. This CDR3 spans 16 amino acids. CDR1 SGHTA and CDR2 FQGTGA come from the germline V gene. J was trimmed by 4 bases and V by 1 base; bases with no gene match: 5.

The chain's CDR3 is CAISELAANQPQHF. The CDR3 bases are TGTGCCATCAGTGAGTTGGCAGCTAATCAGCCCCAGCATTTT. The chain combines TRBV10-3 with TRBJ1-5; D is unresolved. The length of the CDR3 is 14 residues. Germline V lookup: CDR1 ENHRY, CDR2 SYGVKD. V lost 1 base and J 4 bases, leaving 8 bases between the germline ends.

The chain uses TRBV2 and TRBJ2-1; D uncertain. Trimming took off 4 bases at V and 0 bases at J, with 7 bases between the two ends. CDR3 length: 14 amino acids. In germline, CDR1 is SNHLY, CDR2 FYNNEI. CDR3 sequence: CASSVSSSYNEQFF. DNA of the CDR3: TGTGCCAGCAGTGTCAGCAGCTCCTACAATGAGCAGTTCTTC.

This clone occurred once. V and J are TRBV5-1 and TRBJ1-4, with 8 bases identical to TRBD1. V lost 4 bases, J lost 5 bases, and 10 bases stayed unmatched. CDR3 size: 16 residues. CDR1 is SGHRS and CDR2 is YFSETQ in the germline V gene. The CDR3 protein is CASSRDPRTGNEKLFF. Written as DNA, the CDR3 is TGCGCCAGCAGCCGTGACCCTCGGACAGGGAATGAAAAACTGTTTTTT.

This clone was counted once. The rearrangement uses TRBV5-4 and TRBJ1-4; 7 nucleotides agree with TRBD1. The germline gives CDR1 SGHNT, CDR2 YYREEE (reference sequence). The CDR3 is made up of 15 amino acids. The V segment lost 2 bases and the J segment 3 bases; nucleotides outside the gene matches: 4. The CDR3 spells CASSLAGTANEKLFF. In nucleotides, the CDR3 is TGTGCCAGCAGCTTAGCCGGGACAGCTAATGAAAAACTGTTTTTT.

The table lists this clone with a count of one. The chain employs TRBV5-5 and TRBJ1-2, with 7 positions matching TRBD1. Germline CDR1 is SGHKS and CDR2 is YYEKEE (reference sequence). The CDR3 is 15 residues long. The junction had 10 bases not matched to a gene; V was cut back by 4 bases and J by 4 bases. In DNA, the CDR3 is TGTGCCAGCAGCCGAACCGACAGGGCCATCTATGGCTACACCTTC. Translating gives CASSRTDRAIYGYTF.

The genes are TRBV28 and TRBJ1-3; D possibly corresponds to TRBD1 (5 bases). The V end lost 7 bases, the J end lost 4 bases, and 11 bases lay between the germline ends. Germline CDR1 and CDR2: MDHEN and SYDVKM. This CDR3 contains 13 residues. CDR3 in DNA: TGTGCCAGCACAACAGGAGCCGGAAACACCATATATTTT. The encoded protein is CASTTGAGNTIYF.

The chain carries TRBV7-2 and TRBJ2-5; the D gene is possibly TRBD2 (5 bases). In germline, CDR1 is SGHTA, CDR2 FQGNSA. The CDR3 contains 15 residues. V lost 5 bases and J lost 4, with 17 bases in between. The DNA for the CDR3 is TGTGCCAGCAGCCCAAGAGCGGTGTTGGGAGAGACCCAGTACTTC. This encodes CASSPRAVLGETQYF. Drawing the rest from reference TRBV7-2 and TRBJ2-5, the complete variable domain is GAGVSQSPSNKVTEKGKDVELRCDPISGHTALYWYRQSLGQGLEFLIYFQGNSAPDKSGLPSDRFSAERTGGSVSTLTIQRTQQEDSAVYLCASSPRAVLGETQYFGPGTRLLVL.

This chain uses TRBV27 with TRBJ2-1, with 9 bases that match TRBD1. V was pared by 5 bases and J by 7 bases, with 9 bases of the junction left unmatched. Germline V lookup: CDR1 MNHEY, CDR2 SMNVEV (reference sequence). This CDR3 is built from 15 residues. CDR3 sequence: CASSLRDRALNEQFF. CDR3 DNA sequence: TGTGCCAGCAGTCTCCGGGACAGGGCATTAAATGAGCAGTTCTTC.

The V gene is TRBV19, the J gene TRBJ2-7, with 8 bases fitting TRBD1. The length of the CDR3 is 15 residues. Germline V gene lookup returns CDR1 LNHDA and CDR2 SQIVND (reference sequence). The V gene end was trimmed by 4 bases and the J gene end by 5 bases; junction bases not matched to a gene: 10. For the CDR3, the DNA is TGTGCCAGTAGTACCACCGACAGGGGTTTCGACGAGCAGTACTTC. Translated: CASSTTDRGFDEQYF.

In nucleotides, the CDR3 is TGTGCCAGCAGTGGGATCAGAGACAATCAGCCCCAGCATTTT. Amino acid sequence: CASSGIRDNQPQHF. The chain couples TRBV2 to TRBJ1-5; unclear D gene. Trimming removed 4 bases at V and 3 bases at J, with 10 bases between. Germline values: CDR1 SNHLY, CDR2 FYNNEI. The CDR3 consists of 14 residues.

This sequence joins TRBV19 and TRBJ1-3; TRBD1 is a possible D gene (6 bases). V lost 3 bases and J lost 4, with 16 bases in between. Germline V gene data show CDR1 as LNHDA and CDR2 as SQIVND (reference sequence). CDR3 length: 16 residues. The CDR3 nucleotides are TGTGCCAGTAGTATCAGACGAGGGGGTAGGGGAAACACCATATATTTT. Protein sequence: CASSIRRGGRGNTIYF.

This sequence joins TRBV7-9 and TRBJ2-3; 8 bases fit TRBD2. This CDR3 comprises 15 residues. J gave up 6 bases and V 5 bases, and 10 bases lay outside the gene matches. Germline loops: CDR1 SEHNR, CDR2 FQNEAQ (reference sequence). The CDR3 DNA reads TGTGCCAGCAGCGTACTAGCGGTGGGCGTTGATACGCAGTATTTT. Translated: CASSVLAVGVDTQYF.

The V gene is TRBV28, the J gene TRBJ2-4, with D possibly being TRBD1 (5 bases). Germline values: CDR1 MDHEN, CDR2 SYDVKM. V was clipped by 3 bases and J by 10 bases, with 13 bases between them. CDR3 length equals 13 residues. CDR3 coding DNA: TGTGCCAGCAGTTTGGGCAGGGAAGGAATTCAGTACTTC. Amino acids: CASSLGREGIQYF.

The chain uses TRBV7-2 and TRBJ2-7, with D unresolved. V was shortened by 1 base and J by 3 bases, with 13 bases between the two germline ends. The CDR3 contains 15 residues. CDR1 and CDR2 from the germline V gene are SGHTA and FQGNSA. In nucleotides, the CDR3 is TGTGCCAGCAGCTTAGTACGCGGTGGCTACTACGAGCAGTACTTC. Translation: CASSLVRGGYYEQYF.

Points on this clone: The sample has other DNA sequences that encode this CDR3 too. The gene calls are TRBV29-1 and TRBJ1-4; the D is unclear. The CDR3 runs 14 residues. V lost 6 bases to trimming and J lost 0 bases, with 11 bases between them. Germline V CDR1 and CDR2: SQVTM, ANQGSEA. The CDR3 is CSVRGRATNEKLFF. Here the CDR3 DNA reads TGCAGCGTAAGAGGGAGAGCAACTAATGAAAAACTGTTTTTT.

This clone was seen only once. The V gene is TRBV12-5, the J gene TRBJ2-3, with 11 nucleotides matching TRBD2. Unmatched junction bases numbered 7, after V lost 1 base and J lost 1 base. CDR3 length: 18 amino acids. Germline lookup yields CDR1 LGHNT and CDR2 FRNRAP. The CDR3 coding sequence is TGTGCTAGTGGTTTGGGGACACTAGCGGGAGCGGGCACAGATACGCAGTATTTT. Translation: CASGLGTLAGAGTDTQYF.

The V gene is TRBV10-3, the J gene TRBJ1-1; TRBD1 is a possible D gene (6 bases). Germline V gives CDR1 ENHRY, CDR2 SYGVKD. The CDR3 contains 13 residues. V lost 7 bases and J lost 4, with 13 bases in between. Written as DNA, the CDR3 is TGTGCCATCAACCCCGGCAGGGGCACTGAAGCTTTCTTT. The encoded protein is CAINPGRGTEAFF.

V gene TRBV7-9 combines with J gene TRBJ1-5, with D tentatively TRBD1 (5 bases). The CDR3 runs to 15 residues. The germline V gene encodes CDR1 SEHNR and CDR2 FQNEAQ (reference sequence). V lost 0 bases and J 4 bases, leaving 10 bases between the germline ends. The DNA for the CDR3 is TGTGCCAGCAGCTTAGCAGGGGTGGGGAATCAGCCCCAGCATTTT. Residues: CASSLAGVGNQPQHF. Full variable domain (outside the CDR3, taken from reference TRBV7-9 and TRBJ1-5): DTGVSQNPRHKITKRGQNVTFRCDPISEHNRLYWYRQTLGQGPEFLTYFQNEAQLEKSRLLSDRFSAERPKGSFSTLEIQRTEQGDSAMYLCASSLAGVGNQPQHFGDGTRLSIL.

The V and J genes are TRBV12-3 or TRBV12-4 and TRBJ2-3; either TRBD1 or TRBD2 may supply D (5 bases each). The CDR3 consists of 11 residues. The V end lost 7 bases, the J end lost 11 bases, and 13 bases lay between the germline ends. CDR3 coding DNA: TGTGCCAGCACTCGGGGCGCTTGGCAGTATTTT. It codes for CASTRGAWQYF.

The rearrangement uses TRBV7-3 and TRBJ2-3; tentatively, D is TRBD1 or TRBD2 (7 bases each). The CDR3 has 16 residues. Germline CDR1 and CDR2: SGHTA and FQGTGA. V was clipped by 2 bases and J by 1 base, with 13 bases between them. The CDR3 loop is CASSLAPGGGTDTQYF. The DNA for the CDR3 is TGTGCCAGCAGCTTAGCCCCAGGGGGGGGCACAGATACGCAGTATTTT.

The DNA of the CDR3 is TGTGCCAGCAGCCTTAGCACAGGGGGACGGACTGAAGCTTTCTTT. Translating gives CASSLSTGGRTEAFF. The chain has TRBV7-9 and TRBJ1-1; 8 bases align to TRBD1. The junction had 10 bases not matched to a gene; V was cut back by 5 bases and J by 5 bases. CDR1 is SEHNR and CDR2 is FQNEAQ in the germline V gene (reference sequence). CDR3 length: 15 residues.

The rearrangement links TRBV5-6 to TRBJ2-1; 10 nucleotides align to TRBD2. The CDR3 totals 15 residues. The germline V gene encodes CDR1 SGHDT and CDR2 YYEEEE. V was pared by 0 bases and J by 8 bases, with 5 bases of the junction left unmatched. CDR3 DNA: TGTGCCAGCAGCTTGGCACTAGCGGGACTCGATGAGCAGTTCTTC. This gives the protein CASSLALAGLDEQFF. The entire variable domain, with the rest obtained from reference TRBV5-6 and TRBJ2-1, is as follows: DAGVTQSPTHLIKTRGQQVTLRCSPKSGHDTVSWYQQALGQGPQFIFQYYEEEERQRGNFPDRFSGHQFPNYSSELNVNALLLGDSALYLCASSLALAGLDEQFFGPGTRLTVL.

The genes are TRBV10-2 and TRBJ2-1, with D possibly being TRBD1 or TRBD2 (5 bases each). Germline V lookup: CDR1 WSHSY, CDR2 SAAADI. The CDR3 is 13 amino acids. The V gene lost 6 bases and the J gene lost 8 bases, with 14 bases spanning the gap. CDR3 sequence (DNA): TGCGCCAGCAGGAGGGACGATGGAGATGAGCAGTTCTTC. Encoded protein: CASRRDDGDEQFF.

The chain uses TRBV2 and TRBJ1-3; D unclear. The germline CDR1 and CDR2 sequences are SNHLY and FYNNEI. The CDR3 covers 22 residues. V lost 8 bases to trimming and J lost 0 bases, with 35 bases between them. CDR3 sequence: CASRKETTPPHIKGNSGNTIYF. CDR3 in DNA: TGTGCCAGCCGAAAGGAGACTACTCCACCGCACATTAAGGGTAACTCTGGAAACACCATATATTTT.